This TCR beta chain was profiled in a study of blood T cell repertoires in COVID-19. The table came from immunoSEQ multiplex PCR; TCRdb's copy has only in-frame clones and leaves some out. The table records about 240,000 clones, around 89% of them present only once. This CDR3 has 15 residues. The V gene's germline CDR1 is KGHSH and CDR2 LQKENI. The germline V and J ends were trimmed by 6 bases and 0 bases, with 11 bases remaining between them. The source material was PBMCs or T cells enriched from blood (not recorded which). The V gene is TRBV18, the J gene TRBJ1-4; D gene ambiguous. This TCR came from a woman aged 25-40 years who had recovered from COVID-19. CDR3 loop: CASSPAAATNEKLFF. CDR3 nucleotide sequence: TGTGCCAGCTCTCCAGCGGCTGCAACTAATGAAAAACTGTTTTTT.